This passage covers 30 T cell receptor beta chains from one sample sequenced in a study of T cells in localized non-small cell lung cancer. Libraries were prepared by immunoSEQ multiplex PCR; TCRdb keeps only in-frame clonotypes and omits some of them. Of 2,000 to 2,500 clones in the sample, about 40% were seen once. The source was lung tumor tissue, collected before any cancer treatment. Every receptor here comes from a male donor older than 55 with stage II squamous cell lung carcinoma.

V is TRBV11-3 and J is TRBJ1-1; possible D gene TRBD1, 6 bases. The V gene lost 5 bases and the J gene lost 1 base, with 11 bases spanning the gap. The CDR3 totals 14 residues. Germline V gene sequence: CDR1 SGHNT, CDR2 YENEEA. For the CDR3, the DNA is TGTGCCAGCAGCAAGGACAGTAGGAACACTGAAGCTTTCTTT. This sequence encodes CASSKDSRNTEAFF.

The chain uses TRBV6-8 and TRBJ2-7, with TRBD1 identical over 7 bases. Unmatched junction bases numbered 5, after V lost 5 bases and J lost 1 base. CDR3 length equals 14 residues. The germline V gene has CDR1 MNHGY and CDR2 SAAAGT. The CDR3 loop reads CASSVDRSSYEQYF. CDR3 nucleotides: TGTGCCAGCAGTGTGGACAGGAGTTCCTACGAGCAGTACTTC.

This sequence joins TRBV19 and TRBJ1-5; no firm D call. From germline, CDR1 is LNHDA and CDR2 SQIVND (reference sequence). V lost 2 bases and J lost 4, with 6 bases in between. The length of the CDR3 is 13 residues. This CDR3 reads CASSIRLNQPQHF. The CDR3 DNA follows: TGTGCCAGTAGTATAAGGCTTAATCAGCCCCAGCATTTT.

The chain is built from TRBV18 and TRBJ2-6, with D hard to call. The germline V gene encodes CDR1 KGHSH and CDR2 LQKENI. The V and J ends lost 3 bases and 2 bases respectively, with 11 bases between them. CDR3 length: 16 residues. As DNA, the CDR3 is TGTGCCAGCTCACCGGAGATAGGGCCTGGGGCCAACGTCCTGACTTTC. Its protein is CASSPEIGPGANVLTF.

This clone has only a few counts. The chain couples TRBV11-3 to TRBJ2-5, with 12 positions matching TRBD2. The length of the CDR3 is 15 residues. CDR1 is SGHNT and CDR2 is YENEEA in the germline V gene. V trimming: 5 bases; J trimming: 2 bases; junction bases outside the gene matches: 3. CDR3 residues: CASSKGLAGQETQYF. DNA for the CDR3: TGTGCCAGCAGCAAAGGACTAGCGGGACAAGAGACCCAGTACTTC.

This clone was detected only a few times. The CDR3 sequence: CASSFLGKNTEAFF. In DNA form, the CDR3 reads TGTGCCAGCAGTTTTCTAGGGAAGAACACTGAAGCTTTCTTT. V gene TRBV22-1 combines with J gene TRBJ1-1. TRBV22-1 is designated a pseudogene. The CDR3 is made up of 14 amino acids.

Only a few counts were recorded for this clone. CDR3 DNA sequence: TGTGCCAGCAGGGCAGGTCACACTGAAGCTTTCTTT. As protein: CASRAGHTEAFF. V and J are TRBV6-8 and TRBJ1-1; D remains unclear. V lost 6 bases and J lost 3, with 8 bases in between. Germline CDR1 MNHGY, CDR2 SAAAGT. The CDR3 runs 12 residues.

This chain links TRBV28 with TRBJ2-3, with 8 bases aligning to TRBD2. CDR3 length: 15 residues. Germline V gene data show CDR1 as MDHEN and CDR2 as SYDVKM. The V gene end was trimmed by 2 bases and the J gene end by 4 bases; junction bases not matched to a gene: 5. The DNA for the CDR3 is TGTGCCAGCAGTTTAGACCCAGCGGGAGCAGATACGCAGTATTTT. It translates to CASSLDPAGADTQYF.

This clone was observed once. V is TRBV18 and J is TRBJ2-2; D is perhaps TRBD1 (6 bases). The germline V gene has CDR1 KGHSH and CDR2 LQKENI. V was cut by 4 bases and J by 6 bases, with 15 bases left in between. The CDR3 runs to 15 residues. The CDR3 reads CASSRRAGDAGELFF. The CDR3 coding sequence is TGTGCCAGCTCACGACGTGCAGGGGATGCCGGGGAGCTGTTTTTT.

This clone rates as medium-sized. J is TRBJ2-7 and V is TRBV6-8; weak D call: TRBD1 (6 bases). Germline assignment: CDR1 MNHGY and CDR2 SAAAGT. The CDR3 has 14 residues. V lost 6 bases and J lost 0, with 12 bases in between. The CDR3 DNA follows: TGTGCCAGCAGGAACCGGGACAACTCCTACGAGCAGTACTTC. Residues: CASRNRDNSYEQYF.

This clone has just a few counts. This chain uses TRBV9 with TRBJ2-3; D gene ambiguous. The length of the CDR3 is 13 residues. From germline, CDR1 is SGDLS and CDR2 YYNGEE. Trimming took off 0 bases at V and 6 bases at J, with 8 bases between the two ends. This CDR3 is CASSVVGVDTQYF. The CDR3 DNA is TGTGCCAGCAGCGTAGTGGGCGTTGATACGCAGTATTTT.

This clone is labeled as medium-sized (0.01 to 0.1%). The chain carries TRBV6-8 and TRBJ1-5; 9 bases fit TRBD1. The CDR3 is made up of 14 amino acids. Germline V gives CDR1 MNHGY, CDR2 SAAAGT. V gave up 5 bases and J gave up 6 bases; unmatched junction bases: 5. DNA for the CDR3: TGTGCCAGCAGTGGGACAGGGCCGGGTCAGCCCCAGCATTTT. Translation: CASSGTGPGQPQHF.

This clone was detected a few times. The V gene is TRBV9, the J gene TRBJ2-3; weak D call: TRBD2 (6 bases). This CDR3 has 13 residues. Germline V gene lookup returns CDR1 SGDLS and CDR2 YYNGEE. Trimming removed 7 bases from V and 2 bases from J, with 11 bases in between. The CDR3 DNA sequence: TGTGCCAGCGGGACTGCCCACACAGATACGCAGTATTTT. It encodes CASGTAHTDTQYF.

The V and J genes are TRBV28 and TRBJ2-4; weak D call: TRBD2 (5 bases). The germline V gene encodes CDR1 MDHEN and CDR2 SYDVKM. The V and J ends lost 4 bases and 7 bases respectively, with 14 bases between them. The CDR3 has 14 amino acids. The CDR3 DNA is TGTGCCAGCAGTTCCCCTCGGGGATGGAACATTCAGTACTTC. It yields the protein CASSSPRGWNIQYF.

V gene TRBV19 combines with J gene TRBJ2-1, with TRBD2 matching over 13 bases. The trim removed 6 bases at V and 4 bases at J, leaving 6 bases unmatched. Germline V gene lookup returns CDR1 LNHDA and CDR2 SQIVND (reference sequence). This CDR3 contains 16 residues. CDR3 amino acids: CASSLGLAGLYNEQFF. CDR3 DNA: TGTGCCAGTAGCTTGGGACTAGCGGGACTATACAATGAGCAGTTCTTC.

The CDR3 loop reads CAWSVGGNEKLFF. CDR3 DNA sequence: TGTGCCTGGAGTGTAGGGGGTAATGAAAAACTGTTTTTT. V usage is TRBV30 and J usage is TRBJ1-4; D perhaps matches TRBD1 (6 bases). Germline lookup yields CDR1 GTSNPN and CDR2 SVGIG (reference sequence). Trimming cost V 0 bases and J 4 bases, with 6 bases left between them. The CDR3 sequence is 13 residues long.

The chain employs TRBV18 and TRBJ2-6, with unresolved D. The CDR3 runs 15 residues. Germline CDR1 is KGHSH and CDR2 is LQKENI. V lost 2 bases and J 0 bases, leaving 5 bases between the germline ends. The chain's CDR3 is CASSPERSGANVLTF. CDR3 coding DNA: TGTGCCAGCTCACCAGAGCGCTCTGGGGCCAACGTCCTGACTTTC.

The V call is TRBV27, the J call TRBJ1-2, with a weak D call TRBD1 (5 bases). The length of the CDR3 is 13 residues. V was shortened by 8 bases and J by 4 bases, with 14 bases between the two germline ends. CDR1 and CDR2 from the germline V gene are MNHEY and SMNVEV (reference sequence). DNA of the CDR3: TGTGCCAGCGGCCGGGACGGGGGCTATGGCTACACCTTC. Its protein is CASGRDGGYGYTF.

This chain connects TRBV30 to TRBJ1-2; the D is unclear. Germline-derived CDR1 and CDR2 are GTSNPN and SVGIG (reference sequence). This CDR3 comprises 11 residues. The V end lost 0 bases, the J end lost 4 bases, and 3 bases lay between the germline ends. The CDR3 sequence is CAWSVGYGYTF. The CDR3 DNA is TGTGCCTGGAGTGTGGGCTATGGCTACACCTTC. Full variable domain (rest looked up from reference TRBV30 and TRBJ1-2): SQTIHQWPATLVQPVGSPLSLECTVEGTSNPNLYWYRQAAGRGLQLLFYSVGIGQISSEVPQNLSASRPQDRQFILSSKKLLLSDSGFYLCAWSVGYGYTFGSGTRLTVV.

The rearrangement joins TRBV28 to TRBJ1-1, with D maybe TRBD1 (5 bases). The CDR3 spans 17 residues. Germline V CDR1 and CDR2: MDHEN, SYDVKM. V lost 2 bases and J 0 bases, leaving 16 bases between the germline ends. The CDR3 coding sequence is TGTGCCAGCAGTTTAGGCGGGGCCCAACTTATGAACACTGAAGCTTTCTTT. Protein sequence: CASSLGGAQLMNTEAFF.

This chain connects TRBV11-3 to TRBJ2-7; TRBD1 matches 9 bases. The CDR3 covers 14 residues. J lost 5 bases, V lost 6 bases, and 8 bases had no gene match. CDR1 is SGHNT and CDR2 is YENEEA in the germline V gene. CDR3 amino acids: CASSWGQGRNEQYF. Here the CDR3 DNA reads TGTGCCAGCAGTTGGGGACAGGGACGGAACGAGCAGTACTTC.

This clone was detected only a few times. The V gene is TRBV19, the J gene TRBJ2-3; 7 bases agree with TRBD2. V shed 3 bases, J shed 5 bases, and the junction held 5 bases outside the gene matches. Germline lookup yields CDR1 LNHDA and CDR2 SQIVND (reference sequence). The CDR3 extends over 14 amino acids. The CDR3 region is CASSIVGGQDTQYF. The CDR3 coding sequence is TGTGCCAGTAGTATTGTGGGAGGGCAAGATACGCAGTATTTT.

This clone counts as large. CDR3 bases: TGTGCCTGGAGTGTAGGCGCCTACGAGCAGTACTTC. Amino acid sequence: CAWSVGAYEQYF. The J gene is TRBJ2-7, the V gene TRBV30; no clear D. Looked up from germline, CDR1 is GTSNPN and CDR2 is SVGIG (reference sequence). Deletions cut 0 bases from V and 2 bases from J, with 5 bases between. The CDR3 spans 12 residues.

In this sample, this clone turned up a few times. This chain uses TRBV9 with TRBJ2-1, with 12 nucleotides matching TRBD2. The J segment lost 1 base and the V segment lost 3 bases, leaving 20 bases of the junction unmatched. The germline gives CDR1 SGDLS, CDR2 YYNGEE. The CDR3 is 22 amino acids. Here the CDR3 reads CASSDPQGKGLAGGVSYNEQFF. CDR3 bases: TGTGCCAGCAGCGACCCACAGGGTAAGGGCCTAGCGGGAGGGGTTTCCTACAATGAGCAGTTCTTC.

In its sample, this clone was seen a few times. The chain employs TRBV9 and TRBJ1-2; D call uncertain. The V gene lost 6 bases and the J gene lost 7 bases, with 13 bases spanning the gap. Germline V gene lookup returns CDR1 SGDLS and CDR2 YYNGEE. This CDR3 is 12 amino acids long. CDR3 protein: CASNNIEFGYTF. CDR3 bases: TGTGCCAGCAATAACATTGAGTTTGGCTACACCTTC.

This chain joins TRBV18 and TRBJ2-7; 12 positions match TRBD2. Germline values: CDR1 KGHSH, CDR2 LQKENI. The CDR3 runs 18 residues. Trimming took 2 bases from V and 4 from J; bases not matched to a gene: 12. The CDR3, as DNA: TGTGCCAGCTCACCAGGTTCTAGCGGGAGGGGAAGAGGGTACGAGCAGTACTTC. This translates into CASSPGSSGRGRGYEQYF.

This clone has more than one count but fewer than ten. The J gene is TRBJ2-1, the V gene TRBV7-6, with D perhaps given as TRBD1 or TRBD2 (5 bases each). Germline CDR1 reads SGHVS; CDR2 reads FNYEAQ. This CDR3 is 15 amino acids long. The germline V and J ends were trimmed by 2 bases and 1 base, with 9 bases remaining between them. CDR3 DNA: TGTGCCAGCAGCTTAAGGGACGGTTCCTACAATGAGCAGTTCTTC. It is translated as CASSLRDGSYNEQFF.

The V call is TRBV30, the J call TRBJ2-5; 9 positions agree with TRBD1. The length of the CDR3 is 15 residues. Per germline, CDR1 GTSNPN and CDR2 SVGIG (reference sequence). Trimming took 6 bases from V and 4 from J; bases not matched to a gene: 12. The CDR3 nucleotides read TGTGCCTGCCTGAAACCGGGACAGGGTTTAGAGACCCAGTACTTC. Encoded protein: CACLKPGQGLETQYF.

The J gene is TRBJ2-2, the V gene TRBV11-3; possible D gene TRBD1, 5 bases. V was pared by 2 bases and J by 3 bases, with 10 bases between. The CDR3 totals 15 residues. From germline, CDR1 is SGHNT and CDR2 YENEEA. The CDR3 here is CASSLRRVHTGELFF. CDR3 bases: TGTGCCAGCAGCTTACGCAGGGTTCACACCGGGGAGCTGTTTTTT.

The sample holds one count of this clone. The gene calls are TRBV28 and TRBJ1-4; D not certain. Germline CDR1 reads MDHEN; CDR2 reads SYDVKM. V was clipped by 2 bases and J by 3 bases, with 16 bases between them. CDR3 size: 17 residues. As DNA, the CDR3 is TGTGCCAGCAGTTTAACGAACGGAGTCCTGGCTAATGAAAAACTGTTTTTT. It codes for CASSLTNGVLANEKLFF.